The source of this TCR beta chain is a study of blood T cell repertoires in COVID-19. Study information: COVID-19 samples from acute and convalescent phases originated in the United States, Italy and Spain. The cDNA or gDNA used as material had been derived from T cells, B-cell-depleted T cells, or PBMCs.

Trimming cost V 4 bases and J 2 bases, with 14 bases left between them. Germline CDR1 is SGHNT and CDR2 is YYREEE (reference sequence). CDR3 length: 15 amino acids. Clones were read by immunoSEQ multiplex PCR, and TCRdb kept only the in-frame ones, dropping some. The data contain roughly 330,000 clones, about 86% of them seen just once; the ten biggest clones take up about 1.2%. The receptor was isolated from a woman in her forties or fifties with acute or convalescent COVID-19. The V and J genes are TRBV5-4 and TRBJ2-3, with D unresolved. The sample taken for sequencing was peripheral blood. In nucleotides, the CDR3 is TGTGCCAGCAGCACCGGAGAGCTTACCACAGATACGCAGTATTTT. It is translated as CASSTGELTTDTQYF.